This T cell receptor beta chain is from a study of T cell responses to AZD1222 COVID-19 vaccine. Study overall: Second-dose timings of about 4 or about 12 weeks were pooled.

The data were produced by immunoSEQ multiplex PCR, yet TCRdb's version contains in-frame clones alone and is incomplete. This sample has around 170,000 clones; around 90% occur once, and the top ten carry more than 0.75%. V was pared by 1 base and J by 6 bases, with 10 bases between. Germline V gene sequence: CDR1 SEHNR, CDR2 FQNEAQ (reference sequence). CDR3 size: 13 residues. This receptor was identified in an adult in good health. The input for sequencing was peripheral blood, taken on day 0 of AZD1222 vaccination. The chain couples TRBV7-9 to TRBJ2-7, with a possible D match to TRBD2 (5 bases). Here the CDR3 DNA reads TGTGCCAGCAGCTTAGGAGGGCCCGGCGAGCAGTACTTC. Translated, it gives CASSLGGPGEQYF.